This entry is about one T cell receptor (beta chain). CDR3 length: 14 residues. The V gene end was trimmed by 4 bases and the J gene end by 7 bases; junction bases not matched to a gene: 8. Germline lookup yields CDR1 SGHNT and CDR2 YYREEE (reference sequence). The sample belongs to a study of blood T cell repertoires in COVID-19. Looking at the study overall: Sites across the United States, Italy and Spain contributed samples from acute and convalescent COVID-19. Sample material is recorded as cDNA or gDNA derived from T cells, B-cell-depleted T cells, or PBMCs.

In the original analysis: Amplification of reference gene primers was used by the study to estimate nucleated cell counts. Generated by immunoSEQ multiplex PCR, the TCRdb table keeps only in-frame clones and is missing some. V, J and clone size derive from that table, while D and trimming were established from the DNA sequence. This repertoire shows around 170,000 clones, approximately 88% found once; its top ten account for roughly 9%. This clonotype was sampled from a woman younger than 30 who had recovered from COVID-19. The chain combines TRBV5-4 with TRBJ2-1; 7 bases are shared with TRBD2. The specimen was PBMCs or T cells enriched from blood (not recorded which). The CDR3 spells CASSEATSSNEQFF. The CDR3 nucleotides read TGTGCCAGCAGCGAGGCGACTAGCTCAAATGAGCAGTTCTTC.